This TCR beta chain was found in a study of blood T cell repertoires in COVID-19. Whole-study context: Donors in the United States, Italy and Spain gave samples during acute or convalescent COVID-19. T cells, B-cell-depleted T cells, or PBMCs supplied cDNA or gDNA.

Authors' processing steps: Scientists estimated how many nucleated cells there were by amplifying reference gene primers. TCRdb's table, derived via immunoSEQ multiplex PCR, lists solely in-frame clones and lacks some. The V and J calls and clone size come from that table; D and trimming were worked out from the DNA. The data hold tens of thousands of clones, with 75% to 85% observed a single time. The CDR3 sequence is 14 residues long. Per the germline V gene, CDR1 is KGHSH and CDR2 is LQKENI. V trimming: 3 bases; J trimming: 2 bases; junction bases outside the gene matches: 3. The TCR originated in a human donor in a cohort sampled during active COVID-19. The J gene is TRBJ2-7, the V gene TRBV18, with 8 bases identical to TRBD2. The sequenced sample was peripheral blood. CDR3 DNA sequence: TGTGCCAGCTCACCTTTTAGCGGGGCCTACGAGCAGTACTTC. It encodes CASSPFSGAYEQYF.